The following is a TCR beta chain sequence with its context. This record belongs to a study of blood T cell repertoires in COVID-19. J was trimmed by 4 bases and V by 5 bases; bases with no gene match: 7. Germline V lookup: CDR1 KGHSH, CDR2 LQKENI. The CDR3 length is 15 residues. Sequencing used immunoSEQ multiplex PCR; TCRdb keeps in-frame clones, though not all of them. The sample yields a few hundred thousand clones, around 90% seen once. This sequence joins TRBV18 and TRBJ2-2, with TRBD1 matching 7 bases. Sequenced material: peripheral blood. The receptor comes from a woman aged 55-69 years with COVID-19, enrolled during active disease. The CDR3 DNA is TGTGCCAGCTCAGTTCGGGACAGTCTCACCGGGGAGCTGTTTTTT. This sequence encodes CASSVRDSLTGELFF.